This T cell receptor beta chain was documented in a study of T cells and copy number aberrations in small-cell lung cancer. V lost 4 bases and J lost 6, with 19 bases in between. Germline V lookup: CDR1 SGHTA, CDR2 FQGNSA. The CDR3 runs to 15 residues. Sequencing used immunoSEQ multiplex PCR; TCRdb keeps in-frame clones, though not all of them. The repertoire holds 2,100 or so clones, with about four fifths as singletons. About this clone: Its target is not known.

Adjacent normal lung was taken at least 2 cm from tumor. Study-wide results and caveats: All specimens were formalin-fixed paraffin-embedded tissue, prone to sequencing artifacts. Due to few samples, these findings require validation.

The source of this sequence is a woman aged 60-75 years with small cell lung cancer. The chain has TRBV7-2 and TRBJ2-7, with D unresolved. The source material was normal tissue next to the tumor. The CDR3 sequence is CASSSPELDRSEQYF. The DNA for the CDR3 is TGTGCCAGCAGCTCACCGGAACTGGACCGGAGCGAGCAGTACTTC.